The following is a TCR beta chain sequence with its context. What it binds is not known. The source of the sample is a study of T-cell memory formation after mild COVID-19. Study background: TCR clusters were mostly confined to one donor each. Study results and limitations: Balance between CD4 and CD8 was seen in clones contracting day 15 to 85, and a CD4+ lean was seen in later expanders. Whether second-wave clones peaking at day 37 were SARS-CoV-2 specific went unconfirmed.

Researchers used 5'RACE with constant-segment primers to make TCR alpha and TCR beta cDNA libraries that carry sample barcodes and UMIs. TCRdb reanalysed the 5' RACE reads using MiXCR and keeps one entry per CDR3 protein. This sample has 250,000 or so distinct CDR3 sequences, with roughly 18% found just once. Germline CDR1 MNHEY, CDR2 SVGEGT. The CDR3 is 14 residues long. V lost 6 bases, J lost 3 bases, and 4 bases stayed unmatched. The sequenced material came from PBMCs or a T cell subset sorted from them (not recorded which). The chain combines TRBV6-2 or TRBV6-3 with TRBJ2-2; 7 bases map to TRBD1. The sequence was collected from a man aged 18 to 29 who had mild COVID-19 (a few samples of this study predate the infection). Cell type and time point are not known. As DNA, the CDR3 is TGTGCCAGCAGCCGACAGGGTTACACCGGGGAGCTGTTTTTT. It specifies CASSRQGYTGELFF.